The source of this T cell receptor beta chain is a study of low-dose radiotherapy and immunotherapy resistance in tumors. About the study: Intravenous ipilimumab 1 mg/kg every six weeks was given with nivolumab 240 mg every two weeks. Patients took oral aspirin 300 mg daily for four cycles from cycle 1 day 1.

From germline, CDR1 is SGHDT and CDR2 YYEEEE. The germline V and J ends were trimmed by 6 bases and 1 base, with 18 bases remaining between them. CDR3 length: 16 amino acids. Over roughly 20 PCR cycles, TCRs were amplified from a constant-region primer and V-primer adapter. TCRdb used MiXCR to reprocess the reads, holding one entry per CDR3 protein. This sample has over 50,000 distinct CDR3 sequences, with around a third found just once. The time point was: after trial treatment. Sample treatment: LDRT plus nivolumab, ipilimumab, low-dose cyclophosphamide and aspirin (RACIN trial). The sequence was obtained from a male donor with rectosigmoid adenocarcinoma. This chain links TRBV5-6 with TRBJ2-3; either TRBD1 or TRBD2 may fit D (5 bases each). The sample in question was PBMCs, obtained after low-dose radiotherapy plus immunotherapy. Written as DNA, the CDR3 is TGTGCCAGCAATAAAGGGGACCTAGGGGGCACAGATACGCAGTATTTT. As protein: CASNKGDLGGTDTQYF.